These 13 T cell receptor beta chains originate from one sample sequenced in a study of T cell changes during pregnancy in multiple sclerosis. TCRdb's table, derived via immunoSEQ multiplex PCR, lists solely in-frame clones and lacks some. The table includes about 28,000 clones, around 88% detected once. Sequences were derived from CD4+ T cells from peripheral blood mononuclear cells, sampled in the first trimester of pregnancy. These receptors all stem from a female donor in good health, enrolled as a control in a pregnancy study.

The rearrangement links TRBV6-6 to TRBJ1-5; D gene unclear. Deletions cut 2 bases from V and 1 base from J, with 6 bases between. Germline lookup yields CDR1 MNHNY and CDR2 SVGAGI (reference sequence). This CDR3 region has 14 residues. The CDR3 sequence is CASSYTLSNQPQHF. The CDR3 nucleotides read TGTGCCAGCAGTTACACTCTGAGCAATCAGCCCCAGCATTTT.

The chain employs TRBV5-1 and TRBJ2-5; TRBD2 matches at 12 bases. Germline CDR1 and CDR2: SGHRS and YFSETQ. J lost 3 bases, V lost 5 bases, and 2 bases had no gene match. The CDR3 loop spans 14 amino acids. CDR3 in DNA: TGCGCCAGCAGTGCTAGCGGGGGGGAAGAGACCCAGTACTTC. The encoded protein is CASSASGGEETQYF.

The J gene is TRBJ2-5, the V gene TRBV5-1; 8 positions match TRBD1. The V gene end was trimmed by 4 bases and the J gene end by 1 base; junction bases not matched to a gene: 3. This CDR3 is built from 14 residues. Germline V gene data show CDR1 as SGHRS and CDR2 as YFSETQ. The CDR3 is CASSRTGSQETQYF. The CDR3 bases are TGCGCCAGCAGCCGGACAGGGTCCCAAGAGACCCAGTACTTC. The variable domain in full, with the rest retrieved from reference TRBV5-1 and TRBJ2-5, is KAGVTQTPRYLIKTRGQQVTLSCSPISGHRSVSWYQQTPGQGLQFLFEYFSETQRNKGNFPGRFSGRQFSNSRSEMNVSTLELGDSALYLCASSRTGSQETQYFGPGTRLLVL.

The chain recombines TRBV6-4 with TRBJ2-1; 10 positions match TRBD2. The V segment lost 3 bases and the J segment 0 bases; nucleotides outside the gene matches: 11. Per the germline V gene, CDR1 is MRHNA and CDR2 is SNTAGT. This CDR3 has 19 amino acids. The CDR3 region is CASSDLRLAGGSSYNEQFF. DNA for the CDR3: TGTGCCAGCAGTGATCTCCGACTAGCGGGTGGGAGCTCCTACAATGAGCAGTTCTTC.

The V and J genes are TRBV7-3 and TRBJ2-1, with TRBD2 matching 8 bases. The CDR3 runs to 15 residues. CDR1 and CDR2 from the germline V gene are SGHTA and FQGTGA. V was clipped by 2 bases and J by 8 bases; unmatched bases: 8. The CDR3, as DNA: TGTGCCAGCAGCTTACGGCCAGCGGGAGTCCATGAGCAGTTCTTC. It is translated as CASSLRPAGVHEQFF. The full variable domain, in which reference TRBV7-3 and TRBJ2-1 provide the parts outside the CDR3, is GAGVSQTPSNKVTEKGKYVELRCDPISGHTALYWYRQSLGQGPEFLIYFQGTGAADDSGLPNDRFFAVRPEGSVSTLKIQRTERGDSAVYLCASSLRPAGVHEQFFGPGTRLTVL.

A few counts support this clone. This chain joins TRBV5-4 and TRBJ2-2, with TRBD1 identical over 7 bases. Trimming cost V 3 bases and J 0 bases; bases outside gene matches: 5. From germline, CDR1 is SGHNT and CDR2 YYREEE (reference sequence). This CDR3 contains 16 residues. CDR3: CASSWNRGANTGELFF. The CDR3 nucleotides are TGTGCCAGCAGCTGGAACAGGGGCGCGAACACCGGGGAGCTGTTTTTT.

The rearrangement joins TRBV6-6 to TRBJ2-3, with TRBD2 identical over 12 bases. Germline loops: CDR1 MNHNY, CDR2 SVGAGI (reference sequence). J gave up 5 bases and V 2 bases, and 2 bases lay outside the gene matches. The CDR3 extends over 15 amino acids. In DNA form, the CDR3 reads TGTGCCAGCAGTTACCTAGCGGGGGGGCAAGATACGCAGTATTTT. Translating it yields CASSYLAGGQDTQYF.

The gene calls are TRBV30 and TRBJ2-5; 9 nucleotides line up with TRBD2. This CDR3 is built from 12 residues. CDR1 is GTSNPN and CDR2 is SVGIG in the germline V gene (reference sequence). V lost 4 bases, J lost 4 bases, and 1 base stayed unmatched. The CDR3 sequence is CAWKLAGETQYF. The CDR3 DNA reads TGTGCCTGGAAACTAGCGGGAGAGACCCAGTACTTC.

In its sample, this clone ranks as medium-sized. The chain employs TRBV6-6 and TRBJ1-2; the D gene is possibly TRBD1 (6 bases). The V gene lost 2 bases and the J gene lost 8 bases, with 12 bases spanning the gap. The CDR3 is made up of 13 amino acids. Germline CDR1 is MNHNY and CDR2 is SVGAGI (reference sequence). The CDR3 nucleotides are TGTGCCAGCAGTTACAGCCAGGGGAAAGGCTACACCTTC. Protein sequence: CASSYSQGKGYTF.

V and J are TRBV7-2 and TRBJ2-3; 7 nucleotides match TRBD2. The CDR3 runs to 16 residues. Germline loops: CDR1 SGHTA, CDR2 FQGNSA. Unmatched junction bases numbered 12, after V lost 3 bases and J lost 6 bases. CDR3 loop: CASSFGYGGSSDTQYF. CDR3 in DNA: TGTGCCAGCAGCTTTGGGTATGGCGGGAGTAGCGATACGCAGTATTTT. Full variable domain (outside the CDR3, taken from reference TRBV7-2 and TRBJ2-3): GAGVSQSPSNKVTEKGKDVELRCDPISGHTALYWYRQSLGQGLEFLIYFQGNSAPDKSGLPSDRFSAERTGGSVSTLTIQRTQQEDSAVYLCASSFGYGGSSDTQYFGPGTRLTVL.

With regard to this clone: Other DNA sequences of this sample code for an identical CDR3. The CDR3 here is CASSRRGGDGYTF. CDR3 coding DNA: TGTGCCAGCAGCCGGCGAGGGGGGGATGGCTACACCTTC. The chain joins TRBV7-9 to TRBJ1-2, with a tentative D call TRBD1 (6 bases). CDR1 and CDR2 (germline): SEHNR, FQNEAQ (reference sequence). The CDR3 consists of 13 residues. The V and J ends lost 5 bases and 6 bases respectively, with 13 bases between them.

Here the CDR3 DNA reads TGTGCCAGCAGCCCAATGACTAGCGGGATCCCCTACGAGCAGTACTTC. Translated, it gives CASSPMTSGIPYEQYF. The V gene is TRBV9, the J gene TRBJ2-7; 11 positions agree with TRBD2. CDR1 is SGDLS, CDR2 YYNGEE, per germline. V dropped 4 bases and J dropped 2; count of bases not matched to a gene: 8. CDR3 length: 16 amino acids.

The chain is built from TRBV5-4 and TRBJ2-5; tentative D call: TRBD1 (7 bases). V gave up 0 bases and J gave up 4 bases, with 16 bases separating them. The CDR3 runs 16 residues. Per the germline V gene, CDR1 is SGHNT and CDR2 is YYREEE (reference sequence). The CDR3 region has the DNA TGTGCCAGCAGCTTGGGGGCCAGGGGGGCCCGAGAGACCCAGTACTTC. It codes for CASSLGARGARETQYF.